A single sample is the source of the 27 T cell receptor beta chains below, sequenced in a study of vaccination effects on CD4 cells after COVID-19. Cultured cells yielded isolated CD4+ T cells after around 10 days. Their SARS-CoV-2 infection, verified by PCR, occurred between March and December 2020. Participants were given two doses of BNT162b2 or mRNA-1273 vaccine. Profiled with immunoSEQ multiplex PCR; TCRdb holds only in-frame clones, not every one. Of tens of thousands of clones detected, around 80% appear once; the ten largest clones hold about 3.8%. Their antigen targets remain unknown. Sequencing used CD4+ T cells from PBMCs cultured without peptide, obtained after COVID-19 vaccination. Source of these receptors: a human donor who had a prior SARS-CoV-2 infection.

The chain employs TRBV7-9 and TRBJ1-1, with D perhaps TRBD1 (5 bases). The V gene lost 1 base and the J gene lost 8 bases, with 14 bases spanning the gap. From germline, CDR1 is SEHNR and CDR2 FQNEAQ (reference sequence). The CDR3 has 14 residues. The CDR3 nucleotides read TGTGCCAGCAGCTTAGGGGGAGTCAGGGCGGAAGCTTTCTTT. Its translation: CASSLGGVRAEAFF.

The chain carries TRBV5-1 and TRBJ2-1; D could derive from TRBD1 or TRBD2 (6 bases each). The germline gives CDR1 SGHRS, CDR2 YFSETQ. This CDR3 has 16 residues. The ends were cut back, 2 bases at V and 6 bases at J, with 18 bases in the middle. The CDR3 sequence is CASSFLQGGLGNEQFF. CDR3 sequence (DNA): TGCGCCAGCAGCTTCTTACAGGGAGGCTTAGGCAATGAGCAGTTCTTC.

The chain carries TRBV30 and TRBJ1-1; D not certain. The germline V gene encodes CDR1 GTSNPN and CDR2 SVGIG (reference sequence). V lost 0 bases and J lost 8, with 13 bases in between. The CDR3 extends over 13 amino acids. This chain's CDR3 is CAWSVPPPEEAFF. The CDR3 DNA sequence: TGTGCCTGGAGTGTACCTCCTCCAGAGGAAGCTTTCTTT.

The chain employs TRBV7-2 and TRBJ2-1; the D gene is possibly TRBD2 (6 bases). V shed 6 bases and J shed 0 bases, with 12 bases lying between them. The CDR3 covers 15 residues. In germline, CDR1 is SGHTA, CDR2 FQGNSA. CDR3 in amino acids: CASSRDSSSYNEQFF. The CDR3 DNA reads TGTGCCAGCAGTCGGGACTCGAGCTCCTACAATGAGCAGTTCTTC.

This clone was recorded only once. The rearrangement uses TRBV12-3 or TRBV12-4 and TRBJ1-1; D is unresolved. V lost 7 bases and J lost 4, with 10 bases in between. CDR3 length: 12 amino acids. CDR3 nucleotide sequence: TGTGCCAGCATGAACAGTTTCACTGAAGCTTTCTTT. The encoded protein is CASMNSFTEAFF.

This rearrangement joins TRBV19 to TRBJ2-1, with TRBD2 identical over 9 bases. V gave up 4 bases and J gave up 7 bases; unmatched junction bases: 8. The CDR3 loop spans 15 amino acids. Germline lookup yields CDR1 LNHDA and CDR2 SQIVND (reference sequence). CDR3 bases: TGTGCCAGTAGTACCCTAGCGGGGAGTCGTAATGAGCAGTTCTTC. Residues: CASSTLAGSRNEQFF.

The V gene is TRBV24-1, the J gene TRBJ1-6; no reliable D call. Trimming shortened V by 8 bases and J by 10 bases, and 8 bases separated the two germline ends. CDR3 length: 11 residues. Germline CDR1 is KGHDR and CDR2 is SFDVKD. This chain's CDR3 is CATNVRSPLHF. The DNA of the CDR3 is TGTGCCACCAATGTAAGGTCACCCCTCCACTTT.

The chain couples TRBV5-4 to TRBJ2-3; 10 bases line up with TRBD1. V was clipped by 4 bases and J by 4 bases; unmatched bases: 3. The CDR3 totals 14 residues. The germline CDR1 and CDR2 sequences are SGHNT and YYREEE (reference sequence). The chain's CDR3 is CASSLDRGPDTQYF. CDR3 nucleotide sequence: TGTGCCAGCAGCCTTGACAGGGGGCCAGATACGCAGTATTTT.

V and J are TRBV19 and TRBJ2-1; TRBD2 agrees at 8 bases. The CDR3 has 14 residues. Germline trimming cut 6 bases from V and 9 bases from J; bases unmatched to any gene: 10. Germline assignment: CDR1 LNHDA and CDR2 SQIVND (reference sequence). The CDR3 bases are TGTGCCAGTAGCTATAGCGGGATCTCGGGTGAGCAGTTCTTC. Translated, it gives CASSYSGISGEQFF.

The chain has TRBV5-1 and TRBJ2-1, with D possibly matching TRBD2 (6 bases). The CDR3 is 15 amino acids. The germline V gene encodes CDR1 SGHRS and CDR2 YFSETQ. Trimming stripped 2 bases from V and 2 bases from J, with 11 bases between. CDR3 sequence (DNA): TGCGCCAGCAGCTTAGGAGGGAACCCCTACAATGAGCAGTTCTTC. Translated, it gives CASSLGGNPYNEQFF. The complete variable domain, with remaining parts taken from reference TRBV5-1 and TRBJ2-1, reads KAGVTQTPRYLIKTRGQQVTLSCSPISGHRSVSWYQQTPGQGLQFLFEYFSETQRNKGNFPGRFSGRQFSNSRSEMNVSTLELGDSALYLCASSLGGNPYNEQFFGPGTRLTVL.

This chain connects TRBV4-2 to TRBJ1-4, with a weak D call TRBD1 (5 bases). The V and J ends lost 0 bases and 6 bases respectively, with 14 bases between them. The CDR3 covers 16 residues. Germline CDR1 reads LGHNA; CDR2 reads YNFKEQ. The CDR3 bases are TGTGCCAGCAGCCAAGAGTTAGCGGGGGGTCATGAAAAACTGTTTTTT. This encodes CASSQELAGGHEKLFF.

The V gene is TRBV15, the J gene TRBJ2-3; TRBD1 aligns across 11 bases. V was pared by 0 bases and J by 3 bases, with 2 bases of the junction left unmatched. Germline V gene data show CDR1 as LNHNV and CDR2 as YYDKDF (reference sequence). CDR3 length: 16 amino acids. DNA of the CDR3: TGTGCCACCAGCAGAGATGGGACAGGGGGAACAGATACGCAGTATTTT. Translating it yields CATSRDGTGGTDTQYF. Filled out from reference TRBV15 and TRBJ2-3, the complete variable domain reads DAMVIQNPRYQVTQFGKPVTLSCSQTLNHNVMYWYQQKSSQAPKLLFHYYDKDFNNEADTPDNFQSRRPNTSFCFLDIRSPGLGDTAMYLCATSRDGTGGTDTQYFGPGTRLTVL.

The J gene is TRBJ2-3, the V gene TRBV7-2; 13 nucleotides align to TRBD2. V trimming: 4 bases; J trimming: 0 bases; junction bases outside the gene matches: 7. The CDR3 totals 18 residues. Looked up from germline, CDR1 is SGHTA and CDR2 is FQGNSA. The CDR3 region is CASSYGLAGAFSTDTQYF. The DNA of the CDR3 is TGTGCCAGCAGCTATGGACTAGCGGGGGCCTTTAGCACAGATACGCAGTATTTT.

The table lists this clone with a few counts. The genes are TRBV7-2 and TRBJ1-3, with D possibly being TRBD1 (5 bases). The CDR3 totals 16 residues. Trimming stripped 1 base from V and 7 bases from J, with 17 bases between. CDR1 is SGHTA, CDR2 FQGNSA, per germline. As DNA, the CDR3 is TGTGCCAGCAGCTTAGATTCTGGCAGGGCGAGCAACACCATATATTTT. It codes for CASSLDSGRASNTIYF.

This clone appeared a single time. The chain links TRBV2 to TRBJ1-2; D is unclear. Deletions cut 3 bases from V and 4 bases from J, with 6 bases between. This CDR3 is 12 amino acids long. Germline CDR1 and CDR2: SNHLY and FYNNEI. As DNA, the CDR3 is TGTGCCAGCAGTGATTTTGGCTATGGCTACACCTTC. Amino acids: CASSDFGYGYTF.

This clone appeared once. CDR3 sequence (DNA): TGTGCCAGCAGCGCCGGACAGGAGAACACTGAAGCTTTCTTT. Amino acid sequence: CASSAGQENTEAFF. The gene calls are TRBV9 and TRBJ1-1; 7 nucleotides line up with TRBD1. Germline V gene data show CDR1 as SGDLS and CDR2 as YYNGEE. V lost 3 bases, J lost 1 base, and 3 bases stayed unmatched. There are 14 residues in the CDR3.

V is TRBV7-6 and J is TRBJ1-4; D perhaps matches TRBD1 (6 bases). The V gene lost 5 bases and the J gene lost 1 base, with 11 bases spanning the gap. The CDR3 length is 15 residues. In germline, CDR1 is SGHVS, CDR2 FNYEAQ. CDR3 loop: CASSPRGGTNEKLFF. Written as DNA, the CDR3 is TGTGCCAGCAGCCCCCGAGGGGGAACTAATGAAAAACTGTTTTTT.

This clone was detected only a few times. The chain uses TRBV19 and TRBJ2-1; no definite D call. V lost 1 base and J lost 1, with 8 bases in between. Germline V gene data show CDR1 as LNHDA and CDR2 as SQIVND (reference sequence). The CDR3 is 15 residues long. CDR3 in amino acids: CASSIGLGSYNEQFF. The CDR3 DNA sequence: TGTGCCAGTAGTATAGGGCTAGGATCCTACAATGAGCAGTTCTTC.

The J gene is TRBJ2-1, the V gene TRBV2, with D perhaps matching TRBD2 (6 bases). The CDR3 has 14 residues. V was cut by 10 bases and J by 5 bases, with 18 bases left in between. CDR1 is SNHLY and CDR2 is FYNNEI in the germline V gene. Here the CDR3 reads CATKGSGPDNEQFF. CDR3 in DNA: TGTGCCACCAAGGGTAGCGGTCCAGACAATGAGCAGTTCTTC.

CDR3 residues: CASSSTRDIADTQYF. The CDR3 DNA sequence: TGTGCCAGCAGCTCCACTAGAGACATAGCAGATACGCAGTATTTT. The chain couples TRBV7-3 to TRBJ2-3, with a weak D call TRBD2 (5 bases). Germline values: CDR1 SGHTA, CDR2 FQGTGA. This CDR3 region has 15 residues. Deletions cut 4 bases from V and 4 bases from J, with 15 bases between.

The rearrangement uses TRBV7-2 and TRBJ1-2, with a possible D match to TRBD1 (5 bases). The CDR3 runs 15 residues. Germline CDR1 is SGHTA and CDR2 is FQGNSA. Trimming stripped 1 base from V and 4 bases from J, with 13 bases between. The CDR3, as DNA: TGTGCCAGCAGCTTAGGTTCAGGGATCGTCTATGGCTACACCTTC. Translation: CASSLGSGIVYGYTF.

This chain uses TRBV10-2 with TRBJ2-2; 12 nucleotides match TRBD1. This CDR3 region has 13 residues. With V trimmed by 7 bases and J by 12 bases, 6 bases remained unmatched. Germline V CDR1 and CDR2: WSHSY, SAAADI. CDR3 region: CASISRDRGQLFF. The CDR3 DNA follows: TGCGCCAGCATTAGTAGGGACAGGGGGCAGCTGTTTTTT.

This clone has a single count. This chain connects TRBV7-9 to TRBJ1-1; maybe TRBD1 (6 bases). The V end was cut by 3 bases, the J end by 5 bases, with 13 bases between. In germline, CDR1 is SEHNR, CDR2 FQNEAQ (reference sequence). This CDR3 contains 14 residues. The CDR3: CASSFLGGATEAFF. For the CDR3, the DNA is TGTGCCAGCAGCTTTCTCGGGGGCGCGACTGAAGCTTTCTTT.

The rearrangement uses TRBV6-1 and TRBJ1-5, with unresolved D. Germline V gene data show CDR1 as MNHNS and CDR2 as SASEGT. The CDR3 loop spans 14 amino acids. Trimming left V 1 base short and J 3 bases short, with 7 bases between. Here the CDR3 reads CASSEGSDNQPQHF. As DNA, the CDR3 is TGTGCCAGCAGTGAAGGATCTGACAATCAGCCCCAGCATTTT.

This clone was found a few times. The chain links TRBV19 to TRBJ1-3; no firm D call. The CDR3 contains 15 residues. V was trimmed by 8 bases and J by 2 bases, leaving 16 bases between them. The germline V gene has CDR1 LNHDA and CDR2 SQIVND (reference sequence). The CDR3 nucleotides are TGTGCCAGTCGACCGAGAGGAACTACTGGAAACACCATATATTTT. As protein: CASRPRGTTGNTIYF.

This sequence joins TRBV5-1 and TRBJ1-5, with TRBD1 as a possible D gene (6 bases). The V end lost 1 base, the J end lost 1 base, and 9 bases lay between the germline ends. Germline lookup yields CDR1 SGHRS and CDR2 YFSETQ. The CDR3 totals 15 residues. CDR3 DNA: TGCGCCAGCAGCTTGCAGGGGATAAGCAATCAGCCCCAGCATTTT. Translation: CASSLQGISNQPQHF.

The V call is TRBV11-3, the J call TRBJ1-2, with TRBD1 matching 8 bases. The CDR3 has 13 residues. V dropped 4 bases and J dropped 4; count of bases not matched to a gene: 2. Germline V gene sequence: CDR1 SGHNT, CDR2 YENEEA. The CDR3, as DNA: TGTGCCAGCAGCTACGACAGGGGCTATGGCTACACCTTC. Its translation: CASSYDRGYGYTF.